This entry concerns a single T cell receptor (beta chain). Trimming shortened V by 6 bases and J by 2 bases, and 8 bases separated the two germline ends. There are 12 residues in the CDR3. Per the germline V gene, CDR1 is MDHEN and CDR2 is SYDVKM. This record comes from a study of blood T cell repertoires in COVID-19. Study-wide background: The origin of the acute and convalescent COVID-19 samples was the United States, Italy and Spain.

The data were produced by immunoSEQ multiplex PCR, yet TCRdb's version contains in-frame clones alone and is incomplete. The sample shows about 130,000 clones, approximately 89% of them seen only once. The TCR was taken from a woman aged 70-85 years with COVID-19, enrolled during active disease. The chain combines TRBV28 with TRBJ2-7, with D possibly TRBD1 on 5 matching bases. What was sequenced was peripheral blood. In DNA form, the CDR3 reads TGTGCCAGCAGACCAGGGCCCTACGAGCAGTACTTC. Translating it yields CASRPGPYEQYF.